This T cell receptor beta chain was sequenced in a study of cytomegalovirus exposure and HLA in healthy donors. The PCR ran on 60 Vbeta and 13 Jbeta primers. Assay: immunoSEQ multiplex PCR; the TCRdb copy retains only in-frame clones and omits some. The data hold about 180,000 clones, with roughly 82% observed a single time. The CDR3 consists of 16 residues. Germline CDR1 reads SGHNT; CDR2 reads YYREEE (reference sequence). The trim removed 4 bases at V and 4 bases at J, leaving 9 bases unmatched. The receptor comes from a man in his forties in good health and CMV-seronegative. The V call is TRBV5-4, the J call TRBJ2-1, with TRBD1 identical over 9 bases. What was sequenced was PBMCs. The CDR3 is CASSPRGQGLYNEQFF. Written as DNA, the CDR3 is TGTGCCAGCAGCCCCCGCGGACAGGGGCTTTACAATGAGCAGTTCTTC.